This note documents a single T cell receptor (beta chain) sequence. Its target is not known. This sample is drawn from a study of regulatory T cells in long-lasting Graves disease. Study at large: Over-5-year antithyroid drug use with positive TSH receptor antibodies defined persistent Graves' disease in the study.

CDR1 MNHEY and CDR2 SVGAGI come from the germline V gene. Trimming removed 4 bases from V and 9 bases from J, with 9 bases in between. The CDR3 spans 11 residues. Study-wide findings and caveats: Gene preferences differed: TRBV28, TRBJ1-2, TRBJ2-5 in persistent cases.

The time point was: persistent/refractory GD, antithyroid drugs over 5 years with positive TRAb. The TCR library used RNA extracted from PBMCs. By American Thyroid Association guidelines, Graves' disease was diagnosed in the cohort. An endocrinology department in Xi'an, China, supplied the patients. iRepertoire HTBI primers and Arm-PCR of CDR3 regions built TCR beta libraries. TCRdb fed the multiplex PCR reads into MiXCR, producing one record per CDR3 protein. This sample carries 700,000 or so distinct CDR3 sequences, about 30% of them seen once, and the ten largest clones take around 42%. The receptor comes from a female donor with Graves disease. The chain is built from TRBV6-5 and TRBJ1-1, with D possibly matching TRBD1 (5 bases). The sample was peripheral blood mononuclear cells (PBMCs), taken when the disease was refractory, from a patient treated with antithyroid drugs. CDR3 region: CASSSDRKAFF. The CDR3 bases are TGTGCCAGCAGTTCCGACAGAAAAGCTTTCTTT.